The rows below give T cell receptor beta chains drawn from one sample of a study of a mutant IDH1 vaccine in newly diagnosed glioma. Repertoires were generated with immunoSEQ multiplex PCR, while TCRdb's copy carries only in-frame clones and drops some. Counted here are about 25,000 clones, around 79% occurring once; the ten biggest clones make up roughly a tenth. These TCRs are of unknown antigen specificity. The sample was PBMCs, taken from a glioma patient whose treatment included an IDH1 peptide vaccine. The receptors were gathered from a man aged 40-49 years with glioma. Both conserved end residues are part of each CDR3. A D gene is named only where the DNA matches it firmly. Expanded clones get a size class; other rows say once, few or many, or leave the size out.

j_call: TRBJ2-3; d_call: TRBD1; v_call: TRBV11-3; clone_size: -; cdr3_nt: TGTGCCAGCAGCTCGGGACAGGCCACAGATACGCAGTATTTT; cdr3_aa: CASSSGQATDTQYF
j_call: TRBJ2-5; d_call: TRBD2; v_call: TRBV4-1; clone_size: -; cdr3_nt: TGCGCCAGCAGCCAAGGGGTAGCGGGAGGGCCGGCTATGACCCAGTACTTC; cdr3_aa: CASSQGVAGGPAMTQYF
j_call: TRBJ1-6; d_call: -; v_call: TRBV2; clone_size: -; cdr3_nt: TGTGCCAGCAGGACAGGCACAGGCGGTGATAATTCACCCCTCCACTTT; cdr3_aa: CASRTGTGGDNSPLHF
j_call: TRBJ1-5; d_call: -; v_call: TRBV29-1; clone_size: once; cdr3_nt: TGCAGCGTTGAAGAAGGTTTCCCGGGGGGGCCCCAGCATTTT; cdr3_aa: CSVEEGFPGGPQHF
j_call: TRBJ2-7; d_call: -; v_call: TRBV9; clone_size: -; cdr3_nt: TGTGCCAGCAGCTATCGACCCGGGACTTCTGCCTACGAGCAGTACTTC; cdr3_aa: CASSYRPGTSAYEQYF
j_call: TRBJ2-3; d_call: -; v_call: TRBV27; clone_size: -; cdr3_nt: TGTGCCAGCAGTTTATGGGACGCAGATACGCAGTATTTT; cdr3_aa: CASSLWDADTQYF
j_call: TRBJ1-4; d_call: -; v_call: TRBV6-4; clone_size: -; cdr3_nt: TGTGCCAGCAGTGACTCGACAGGACAGCTGTTTTTT; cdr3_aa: CASSDSTGQLFF
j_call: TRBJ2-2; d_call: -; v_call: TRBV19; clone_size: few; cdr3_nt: TGTGCCAGTACCCCGGACTATTACACCGGGGAGCTGTTTTTT; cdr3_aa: CASTPDYYTGELFF
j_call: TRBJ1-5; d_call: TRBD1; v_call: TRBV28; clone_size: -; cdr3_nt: TGTGCCAGCAGTTTAACAGGGGCTTTCAATCAGCCCCAGCATTTT; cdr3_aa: CASSLTGAFNQPQHF
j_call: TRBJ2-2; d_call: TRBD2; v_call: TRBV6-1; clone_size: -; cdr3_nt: TGTGCCAGCAGCGAGCGGGAGGGAGACACCGGGGAGCTGTTTTTT; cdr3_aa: CASSEREGDTGELFF
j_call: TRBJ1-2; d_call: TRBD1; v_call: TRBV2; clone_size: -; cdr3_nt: TGTGCCAGCAGTGACAACAGGGGGGACTATGGCTACACCTTC; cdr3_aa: CASSDNRGDYGYTF
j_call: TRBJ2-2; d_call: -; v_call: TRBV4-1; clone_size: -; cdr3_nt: TGCGCCAGCAGCCGTGAGACCTTGGAAACCGGGGAGCTGTTTTTT; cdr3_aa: CASSRETLETGELFF
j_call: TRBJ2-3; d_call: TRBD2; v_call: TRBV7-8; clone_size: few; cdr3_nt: TGTGCCAGCAGCTTATTTGGGACTAGCGGGAGTACCACAGATACGCAGTATTTT; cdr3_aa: CASSLFGTSGSTTDTQYF
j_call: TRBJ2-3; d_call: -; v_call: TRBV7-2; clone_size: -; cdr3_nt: TGTGCCAGCAGCCCCGGACGGGCCCTAGGCGCGCAGTATTTT; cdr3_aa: CASSPGRALGAQYF
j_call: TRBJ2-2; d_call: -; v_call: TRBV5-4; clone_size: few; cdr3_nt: TGTGCCAGCTTCCCGGGACAGAACACCGGGGAGCTGTTTTTT; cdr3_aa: CASFPGQNTGELFF
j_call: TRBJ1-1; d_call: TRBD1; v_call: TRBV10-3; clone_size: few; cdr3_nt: TGTGCCATCAGCGAAAGACAGGGCGAAGCTTTCTTT; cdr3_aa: CAISERQGEAFF
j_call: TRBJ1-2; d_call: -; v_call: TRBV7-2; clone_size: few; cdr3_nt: TGTGCCAGCAGACCTGTCGGGACCTATGGCTACACCTTC; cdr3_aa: CASRPVGTYGYTF
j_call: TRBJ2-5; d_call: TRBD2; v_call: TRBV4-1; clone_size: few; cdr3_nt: TGCGCCAGCAGCCCTTCTAGCGCGGGAGGGCCCGAGACCCAGTACTTC; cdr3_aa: CASSPSSAGGPETQYF
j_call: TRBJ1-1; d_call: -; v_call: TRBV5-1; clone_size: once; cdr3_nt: TGCGCCAGCAGCTTGGCTCAGGTTCTGAACACTGAAGCTTTCTTT; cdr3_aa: CASSLAQVLNTEAFF
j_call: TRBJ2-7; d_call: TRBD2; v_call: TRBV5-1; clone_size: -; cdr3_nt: TGCGCCAGCAGCCCTTGGGGACTAGCGGGAGGGAGCTACGAGCAGTACTTC; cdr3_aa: CASSPWGLAGGSYEQYF
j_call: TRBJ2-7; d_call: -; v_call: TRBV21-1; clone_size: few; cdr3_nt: TGTGCCAGCAGCCCCCAGGGACTAGCGGGAGGATCCGAGCAGTACTTC; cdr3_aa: CASSPQGLAGGSEQYF
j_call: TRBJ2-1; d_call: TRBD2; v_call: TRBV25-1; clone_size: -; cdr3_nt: TGTGCCAGCAGTGATTGGACTAGCGGGTACAATGAGCAGTTCTTC; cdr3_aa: CASSDWTSGYNEQFF
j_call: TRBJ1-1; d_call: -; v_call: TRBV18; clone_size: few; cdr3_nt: TGTGCCAGCCGACGGGGGGATGAAGCTTTCTTT; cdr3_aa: CASRRGDEAFF
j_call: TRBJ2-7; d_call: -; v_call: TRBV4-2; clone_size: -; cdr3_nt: TGTGCCAGCAGCCAAATCATACCCTCCTACGAGCAGTACTTC; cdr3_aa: CASSQIIPSYEQYF
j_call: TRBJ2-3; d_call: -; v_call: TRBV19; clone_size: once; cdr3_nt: TGTGCCAGTAGTATCACGGGATCCACAGATACGCAGTATTTT; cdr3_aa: CASSITGSTDTQYF
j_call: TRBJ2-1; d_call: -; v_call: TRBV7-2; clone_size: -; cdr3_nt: TGTGCCAGCAGCTTAGCGGTTAAACACAATGAGCAGTTCTTC; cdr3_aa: CASSLAVKHNEQFF
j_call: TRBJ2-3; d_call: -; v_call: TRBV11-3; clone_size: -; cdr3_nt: TGTGCCAGCAGCTTTCTCGACAACCCAGATACGCAGTATTTT; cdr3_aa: CASSFLDNPDTQYF
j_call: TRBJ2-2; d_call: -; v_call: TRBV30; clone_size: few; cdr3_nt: TGTGCCTGGACAGGGTACACCGGGGAGCTGTTTTTT; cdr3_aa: CAWTGYTGELFF
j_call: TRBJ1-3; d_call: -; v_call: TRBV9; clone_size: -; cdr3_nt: TGTGCCAGCAGCGTCGACAACGGAAACACCATATATTTT; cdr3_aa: CASSVDNGNTIYF
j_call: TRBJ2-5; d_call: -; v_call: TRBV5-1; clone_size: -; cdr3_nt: TGCGCCAGCAGCCCGCAGACAGGAGCGGAGACCCAGTACTTC; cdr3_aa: CASSPQTGAETQYF
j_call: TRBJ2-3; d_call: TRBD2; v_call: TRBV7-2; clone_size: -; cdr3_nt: TGTGCCAGCAGTTCGACTAGCGGGGGTCTCACAGATACGCAGTATTTT; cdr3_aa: CASSSTSGGLTDTQYF
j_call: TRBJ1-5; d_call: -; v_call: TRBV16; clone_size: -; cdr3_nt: TGTGCCAGCAGCCAATCCAGTGTCAGGGCCGGCAATCAGCCCCAGCATTTT; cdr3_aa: CASSQSSVRAGNQPQHF
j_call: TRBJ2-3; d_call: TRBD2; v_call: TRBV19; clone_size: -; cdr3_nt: TGTGCCAGTAGTGCTAGCGGGAGGCGGGGAGATACGCAGTATTTT; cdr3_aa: CASSASGRRGDTQYF